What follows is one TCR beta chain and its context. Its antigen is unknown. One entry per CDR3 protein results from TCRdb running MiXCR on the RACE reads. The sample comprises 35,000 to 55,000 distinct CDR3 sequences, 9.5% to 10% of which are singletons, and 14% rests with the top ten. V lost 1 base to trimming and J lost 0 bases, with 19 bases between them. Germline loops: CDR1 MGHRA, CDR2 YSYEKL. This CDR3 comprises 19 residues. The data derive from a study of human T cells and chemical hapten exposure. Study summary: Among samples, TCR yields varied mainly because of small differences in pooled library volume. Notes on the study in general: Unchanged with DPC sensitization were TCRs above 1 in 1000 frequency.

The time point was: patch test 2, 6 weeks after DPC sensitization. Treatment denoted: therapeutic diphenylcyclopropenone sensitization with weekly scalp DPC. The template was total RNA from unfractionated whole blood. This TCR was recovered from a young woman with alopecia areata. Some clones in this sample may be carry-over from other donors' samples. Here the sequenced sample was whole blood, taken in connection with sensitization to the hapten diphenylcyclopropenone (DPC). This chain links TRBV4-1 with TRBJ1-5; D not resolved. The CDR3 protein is CASSQVFINARHSNQPQHF. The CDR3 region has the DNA TGCGCCAGCAGCCAAGTTTTTATTAATGCCAGGCATAGCAATCAGCCCCAGCATTTT.